In this sample, the clone carrying this T cell receptor beta chain turned up once. No antigen is known for it. PCR primers comprised 60 Vbeta and 13 Jbeta primers. The protocol was immunoSEQ multiplex PCR, while the TCRdb copy is restricted to in-frame clones and leaves out a portion. The data hold roughly 170,000 clones, with approximately 80% observed a single time. The sample comes from a study of cytomegalovirus exposure and HLA in healthy donors. The V end was cut by 4 bases, the J end by 5 bases, with 9 bases between. The CDR3 covers 13 residues. Germline loops: CDR1 SGHTA, CDR2 FQGNSA. Study observations and caveats: The sole available immune exposure information was CMV serostatus.

The chain is built from TRBV7-2 and TRBJ2-1; D possibly corresponds to TRBD1 (6 bases). This sequence was found in a woman between 45 and 60 years old in good health and CMV-seropositive. What was sequenced was PBMCs. CDR3 coding DNA: TGTGCCAGCAGCTGGGGGCGGAACAATGAGCAGTTCTTC. Protein sequence: CASSWGRNNEQFF.